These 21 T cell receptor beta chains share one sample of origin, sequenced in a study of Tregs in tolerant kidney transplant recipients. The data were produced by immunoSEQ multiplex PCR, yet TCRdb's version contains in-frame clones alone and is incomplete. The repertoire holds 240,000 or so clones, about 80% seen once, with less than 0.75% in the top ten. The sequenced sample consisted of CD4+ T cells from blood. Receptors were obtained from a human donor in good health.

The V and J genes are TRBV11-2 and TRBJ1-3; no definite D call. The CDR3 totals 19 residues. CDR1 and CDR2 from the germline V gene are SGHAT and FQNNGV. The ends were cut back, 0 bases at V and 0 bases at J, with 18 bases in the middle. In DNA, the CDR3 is TGTGCCAGCAGCTTAGATCTCCGGCCCTCCGGGCACTCTGGAAACACCATATATTTT. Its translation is CASSLDLRPSGHSGNTIYF. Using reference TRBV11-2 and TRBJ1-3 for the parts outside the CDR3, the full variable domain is EAGVAQSPRYKIIEKRQSVAFWCNPISGHATLYWYQQILGQGPKLLIQFQNNGVVDDSQLPKDRFSAERLKGVDSTLKIQPAKLEDSAVYLCASSLDLRPSGHSGNTIYFGEGSWLTVV.

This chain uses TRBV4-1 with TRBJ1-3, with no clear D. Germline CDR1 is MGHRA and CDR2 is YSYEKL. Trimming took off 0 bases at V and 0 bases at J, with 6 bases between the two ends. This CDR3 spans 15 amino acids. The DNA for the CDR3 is TGCGCCAGCAGCCAAGATTCAGTCTCTGGAAACACCATATATTTT. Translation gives CASSQDSVSGNTIYF.

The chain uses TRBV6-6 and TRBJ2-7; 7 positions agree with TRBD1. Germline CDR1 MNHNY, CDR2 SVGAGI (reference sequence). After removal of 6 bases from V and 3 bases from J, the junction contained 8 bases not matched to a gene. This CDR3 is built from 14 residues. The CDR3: CASRPTGKSYEQYF. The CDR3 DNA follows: TGTGCCAGCAGGCCGACAGGGAAGAGCTACGAGCAGTACTTC.

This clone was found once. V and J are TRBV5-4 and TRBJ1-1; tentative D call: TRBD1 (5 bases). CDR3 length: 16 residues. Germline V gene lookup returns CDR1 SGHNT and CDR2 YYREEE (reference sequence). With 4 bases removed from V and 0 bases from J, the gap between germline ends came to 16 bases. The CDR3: CASSPGGAGMNTEAFF. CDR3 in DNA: TGTGCCAGCAGCCCGGGTGGGGCGGGGATGAACACTGAAGCTTTCTTT.

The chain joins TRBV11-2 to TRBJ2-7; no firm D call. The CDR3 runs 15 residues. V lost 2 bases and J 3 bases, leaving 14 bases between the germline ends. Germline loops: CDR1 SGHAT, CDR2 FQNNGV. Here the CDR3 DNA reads TGTGCCAGCAGCTTATCGACATTTACTCTCTACGAGCAGTACTTC. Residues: CASSLSTFTLYEQYF.

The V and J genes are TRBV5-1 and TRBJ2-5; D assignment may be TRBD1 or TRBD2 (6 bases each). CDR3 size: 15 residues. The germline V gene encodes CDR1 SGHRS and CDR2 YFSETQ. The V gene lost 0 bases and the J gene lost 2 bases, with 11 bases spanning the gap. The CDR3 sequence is CASSLGGGGQETQYF. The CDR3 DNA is TGCGCCAGCAGCTTGGGAGGGGGAGGTCAAGAGACCCAGTACTTC.

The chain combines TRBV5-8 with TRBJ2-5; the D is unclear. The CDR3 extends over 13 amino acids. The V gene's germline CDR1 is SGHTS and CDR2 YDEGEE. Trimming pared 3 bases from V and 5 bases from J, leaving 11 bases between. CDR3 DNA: TGTGCCAGCAGCTGGGTAGTTGTCGAGACCCAGTACTTC. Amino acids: CASSWVVVETQYF. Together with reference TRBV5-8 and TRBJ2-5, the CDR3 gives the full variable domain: EAGVTQSPTHLIKTRGQQATLRCSPISGHTSVYWYQQALGLGLQFLLWYDEGEERNRGNFPPRFSGRQFPNYSSELNVNALELEDSALYLCASSWVVVETQYFGPGTRLLVL.

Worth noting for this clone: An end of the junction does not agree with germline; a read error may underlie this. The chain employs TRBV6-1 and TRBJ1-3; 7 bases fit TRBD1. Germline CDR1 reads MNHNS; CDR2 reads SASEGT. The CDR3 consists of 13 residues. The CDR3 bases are TGTGCCAGCAGGATGGGACAGCCCAACACCGTATATTTT. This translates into CASRMGQPNTVYF.

The CDR3 bases are TGCAGCGTCCTTTCGGGTGGCTACACCTTC. Translation: CSVLSGGYTF. V and J are TRBV29-1 and TRBJ1-2; D uncertain. This CDR3 contains 10 residues. CDR1 and CDR2 from the germline V gene are SQVTM and ANQGSEA. The V end lost 6 bases, the J end lost 7 bases, and 9 bases lay between the germline ends.

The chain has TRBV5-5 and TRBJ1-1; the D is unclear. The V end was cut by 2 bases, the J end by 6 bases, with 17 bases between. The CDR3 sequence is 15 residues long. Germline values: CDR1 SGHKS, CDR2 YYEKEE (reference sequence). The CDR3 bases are TGTGCCAGCAGCTTAAGGTTGCTCGGGTCTGCTGAAGCTTTCTTT. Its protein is CASSLRLLGSAEAFF.

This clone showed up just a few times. This CDR3 is CASSWGNTDTQYF. The DNA of the CDR3 is TGTGCCAGCAGCTGGGGGAACACAGATACGCAGTATTTT. This chain uses TRBV11-2 with TRBJ2-3, with D perhaps assigned TRBD1 or TRBD2 (5 bases each). V shed 4 bases and J shed 2 bases, with 7 bases lying between them. This CDR3 comprises 13 residues. CDR1 is SGHAT and CDR2 is FQNNGV in the germline V gene.

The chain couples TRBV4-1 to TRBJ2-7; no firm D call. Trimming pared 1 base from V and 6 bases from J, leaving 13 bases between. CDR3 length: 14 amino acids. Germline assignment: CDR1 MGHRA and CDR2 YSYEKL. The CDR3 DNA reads TGCGCCAGCAGCCAAGGTAGTGCTTGGAGCGAGCAGTACTTC. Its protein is CASSQGSAWSEQYF.

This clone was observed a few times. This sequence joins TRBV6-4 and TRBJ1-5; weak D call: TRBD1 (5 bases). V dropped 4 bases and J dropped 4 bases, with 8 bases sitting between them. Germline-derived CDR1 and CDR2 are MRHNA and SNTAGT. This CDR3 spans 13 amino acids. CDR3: CASSGGANQPQHF. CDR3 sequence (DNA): TGTGCCAGCAGTGGTGGGGCTAATCAGCCCCAGCATTTT.

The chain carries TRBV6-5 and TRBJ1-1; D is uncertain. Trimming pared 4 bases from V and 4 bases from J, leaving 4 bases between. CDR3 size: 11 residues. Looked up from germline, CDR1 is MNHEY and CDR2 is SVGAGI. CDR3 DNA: TGTGCCAGCAGTTCAAGCACTGAAGCTTTCTTT. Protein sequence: CASSSSTEAFF.

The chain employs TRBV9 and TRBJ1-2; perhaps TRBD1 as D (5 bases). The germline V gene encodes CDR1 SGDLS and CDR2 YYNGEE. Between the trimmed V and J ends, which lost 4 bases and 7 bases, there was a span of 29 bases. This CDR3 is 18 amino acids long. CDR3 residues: CASSQSRDGGAVSGGYTF. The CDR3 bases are TGTGCCAGCAGCCAAAGCCGGGACGGAGGGGCCGTTTCGGGTGGCTACACCTTC.

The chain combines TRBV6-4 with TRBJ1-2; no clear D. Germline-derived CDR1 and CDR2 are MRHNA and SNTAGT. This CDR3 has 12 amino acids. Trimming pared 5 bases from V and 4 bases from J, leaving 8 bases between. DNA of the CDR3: TGTGCCAGCAGTCAAGCGGGCTATGGCTACACCTTC. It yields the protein CASSQAGYGYTF.

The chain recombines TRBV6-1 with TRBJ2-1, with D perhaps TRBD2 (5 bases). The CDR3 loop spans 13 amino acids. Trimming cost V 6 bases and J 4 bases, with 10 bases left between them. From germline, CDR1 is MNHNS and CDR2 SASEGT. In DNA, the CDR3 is TGTGCCAGCAGCAGGACTCCGTACAATGAGCAGTTCTTC. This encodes CASSRTPYNEQFF.

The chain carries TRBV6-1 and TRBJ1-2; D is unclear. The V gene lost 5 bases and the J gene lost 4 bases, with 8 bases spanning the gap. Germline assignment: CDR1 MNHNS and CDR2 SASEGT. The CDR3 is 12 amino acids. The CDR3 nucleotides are TGTGCCAGCAGTCTTAATGGCTATGGCTACACCTTC. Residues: CASSLNGYGYTF.

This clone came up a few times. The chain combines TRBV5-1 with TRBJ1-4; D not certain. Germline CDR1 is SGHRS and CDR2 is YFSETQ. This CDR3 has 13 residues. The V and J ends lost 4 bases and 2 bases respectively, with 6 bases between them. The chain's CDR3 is CASSASTNEKLFF. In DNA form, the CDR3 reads TGCGCCAGCAGCGCCAGTACTAATGAAAAACTGTTTTTT.

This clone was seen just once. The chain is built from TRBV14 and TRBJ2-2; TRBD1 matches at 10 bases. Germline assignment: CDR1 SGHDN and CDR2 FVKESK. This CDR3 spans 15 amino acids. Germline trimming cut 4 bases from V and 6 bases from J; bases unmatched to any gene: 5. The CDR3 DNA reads TGTGCCAGCAGCCGGTGGGACAGGGGACCCGGGGAGCTGTTTTTT. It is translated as CASSRWDRGPGELFF. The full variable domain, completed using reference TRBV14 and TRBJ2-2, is EAGVTQFPSHSVIEKGQTVTLRCDPISGHDNLYWYRRVMGKEIKFLLHFVKESKQDESGMPNNRFLAERTGGTYSTLKVQPAELEDSGVYFCASSRWDRGPGELFFGEGSRLTVL.

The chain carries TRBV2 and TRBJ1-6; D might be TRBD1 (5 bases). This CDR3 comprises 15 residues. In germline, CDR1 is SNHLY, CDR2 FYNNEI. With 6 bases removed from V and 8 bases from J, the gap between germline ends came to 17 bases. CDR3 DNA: TGTGCCAGCAGCACCGACAGCGGGGGAGATTCACCCCTCCACTTT. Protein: CASSTDSGGDSPLHF.